The T cell receptor (beta chain) described here comes from a study of a mutant IDH1 vaccine in newly diagnosed glioma. As for the study in general: Onset of vaccination occurred 4-6 weeks following radiotherapy alone, or with temozolomide cycles. Before enrollment, the patients had been treated with radiotherapy alone, temozolomide alone, or both together. Most of them had received both.

Time point: week 23, last vaccination. With topical imiquimod, each dose of the vaccine consisted of 300 ug of mutant IDH1 20-mer peptide. Using immunoSEQ multiplex PCR, the repertoire was profiled, and TCRdb retains in-frame clones only, with some absent. The repertoire holds tens of thousands of clones, 87% seen once, with roughly 1.4% in the top ten. The CDR3 runs to 13 residues. V lost 4 bases and J 6 bases, leaving 10 bases between the germline ends. CDR1 is LNHNV and CDR2 is YYDKDF in the germline V gene (reference sequence). Worth noting for this clone: Antigen unknown.

The material sequenced was PBMCs, taken from a glioma patient whose treatment included an IDH1 peptide vaccine. This sequence was found in a middle-aged man with glioma. The chain combines TRBV15 with TRBJ1-5, with D uncertain. CDR3: CATSTPTTQPQHF. The CDR3 DNA reads as TGTGCCACCAGCACCCCCACTACTCAGCCCCAGCATTTT.